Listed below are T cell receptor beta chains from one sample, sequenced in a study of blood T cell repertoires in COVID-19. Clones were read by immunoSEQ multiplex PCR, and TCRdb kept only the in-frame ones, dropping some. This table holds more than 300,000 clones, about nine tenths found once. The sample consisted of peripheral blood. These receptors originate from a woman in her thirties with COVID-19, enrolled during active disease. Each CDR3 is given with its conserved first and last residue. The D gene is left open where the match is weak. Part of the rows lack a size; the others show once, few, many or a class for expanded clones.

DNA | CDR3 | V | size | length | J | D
TGTGCCAGCAGCAAAGGGCGCAGGGGCCCCGGGGGGGAGCAGTACTTC | CASSKGRRGPGGEQYF | TRBV21-1 | many | 16 | TRBJ2-7 | -
TGCGCCAGCAGCCAAACCCCCGACAGCTCCTACGAGCAGTACTTC | CASSQTPDSSYEQYF | TRBV4-3 | - | 15 | TRBJ2-7 | -
TGTGCCATCAGCGGGGGGACTAGTGTGGAGACCCAGTACTTC | CAISGGTSVETQYF | TRBV10-3 | once | 14 | TRBJ2-5 | TRBD2
TGCGCCAGCAGCCCTGACTGGGGGGATGGCTACACCTTC | CASSPDWGDGYTF | TRBV5-1 | few | 13 | TRBJ1-2 | -
TGTGCCAGCAGCGAAGAGGGGGGGCACGCGAACACCGGGGAGCTGTTTTTT | CASSEEGGHANTGELFF | TRBV9 | once | 17 | TRBJ2-2 | -
TGCGCCAGCAGAGCTGTTGCTAGCACAGATACGCAGTATTTT | CASRAVASTDTQYF | TRBV5-1 | - | 14 | TRBJ2-3 | -
TGTGCCAGCAGCTTTACGGGTACCACTGAAGCTTTCTTT | CASSFTGTTEAFF | TRBV7-2 | - | 13 | TRBJ1-1 | -
TGTGCCAGCAGCGAACAAGCGGGCCCCTCCTACAATGAGCAGTTCTTC | CASSEQAGPSYNEQFF | TRBV11-2 | - | 16 | TRBJ2-1 | -
TGTGCCTGGAGTGATACAGGGGCAGAGACCCAGTACTTC | CAWSDTGAETQYF | TRBV30 | - | 13 | TRBJ2-5 | TRBD1
TGTGCCAGCTCACCCAGGACGGGATACAATGAGCAGTTCTTC | CASSPRTGYNEQFF | TRBV18 | - | 14 | TRBJ2-1 | -
TGCGCCAGCAGAGGACTGGGCGACACTGAAGCTTTCTTT | CASRGLGDTEAFF | TRBV5-1 | - | 13 | TRBJ1-1 | -
TGTGCCAGTACCGGGTTCAGCGATCAGCCCCAGCATTTT | CASTGFSDQPQHF | TRBV19 | - | 13 | TRBJ1-5 | -
TGTGCCGGATCGGACAGGGTTTTTGAAAAACTGTTTTTT | CAGSDRVFEKLFF | TRBV6-5 | - | 13 | TRBJ1-4 | TRBD1
TGTGCCAGCAGTTCCGGACAGGGAATGGGCTACACCTTC | CASSSGQGMGYTF | TRBV12-3/TRBV12-4 | - | 13 | TRBJ1-2 | TRBD1
TGTGCCAGCAGTTTGAACAGGCGCAATGAGCAGTTCTTC | CASSLNRRNEQFF | TRBV12-3/TRBV12-4 | - | 13 | TRBJ2-1 | -
TGTGCCAGCAAACTAGGAGGGACAGATACGCAGTATTTT | CASKLGGTDTQYF | TRBV3-1/TRBV3-2 | - | 13 | TRBJ2-3 | -
TGTGCCAGCAGTGACACGGGACAGGGTGACTATGGCTACACCTTC | CASSDTGQGDYGYTF | TRBV6-6 | - | 15 | TRBJ1-2 | TRBD1
TGTGCCAGCAGTTACTGGGGCGGGGCTAAAGAGACCCAGTACTTC | CASSYWGGAKETQYF | TRBV6-2/TRBV6-3 | - | 15 | TRBJ2-5 | -
TGTGCCAGCAGTGAGAAACCCCAGGTGGGCGGGGGGCCATCTCAAGAGACCCAGTACTTC | CASSEKPQVGGGPSQETQYF | TRBV6-4 | - | 20 | TRBJ2-5 | TRBD2
TGTGCCAGCAGCCGAAACCCGGTGAACACTGAAGCTTTCTTT | CASSRNPVNTEAFF | TRBV7-6 | - | 14 | TRBJ1-1 | -
TGTGCCAGCAGTGAAGTCGCAGGGATTCAGGATACGCAGTATTTT | CASSEVAGIQDTQYF | TRBV2 | - | 15 | TRBJ2-3 | -
TGCGCCAGCAGCTTGGTCCCAGGCCAGACCTCACCCCTCCACTTT | CASSLVPGQTSPLHF | TRBV5-1 | - | 15 | TRBJ1-6 | -
TGTGCCAGCAGCCAAGATCCTCCGGAGATGAACACTGAAGCTTTCTTT | CASSQDPPEMNTEAFF | TRBV4-2 | - | 16 | TRBJ1-1 | -
TGTGCCAGCATTTTTCCTATCCGGACTGAAGCTTTCTTT | CASIFPIRTEAFF | TRBV2 | - | 13 | TRBJ1-1 | -
TGTGCCAGCAGTTACGGGGGGGGGCTCTACAATGAGCAGTTCTTC | CASSYGGGLYNEQFF | TRBV6-5 | - | 15 | TRBJ2-1 | -
TGTGCCAGCAGTGAGGACGTTAGGGGAAGAGGCTACACCTTC | CASSEDVRGRGYTF | TRBV2 | - | 14 | TRBJ1-2 | -
TGTGCCAGCAGGTCTACAGGCTACGTCGGAGGCTACACCTTC | CASRSTGYVGGYTF | TRBV3-1/TRBV3-2 | - | 14 | TRBJ1-2 | -
TGTGCCAGCAGCCAAGATCGGGACATGACATACAATGAGCAGTTCTTC | CASSQDRDMTYNEQFF | TRBV3-1/TRBV3-2 | - | 16 | TRBJ2-1 | -
TGTGCTGGCGGTCAGGGAGGTCAGCCCCAGCATTTT | CAGGQGGQPQHF | TRBV2 | once | 12 | TRBJ1-5 | -
TGCGCCAGCAGCCAAGTCGCACTTCGGCGGGGGGTTGGTAACGGGGAGCTGTTTTTT | CASSQVALRRGVGNGELFF | TRBV4-1 | - | 19 | TRBJ2-2 | TRBD2
TGCAGCGTTGTTGGTAGAACGGGCTACACCTTC | CSVVGRTGYTF | TRBV29-1 | - | 11 | TRBJ1-2 | -
TGTGCCAGCAGCCCGTCTCAGGGGGACCATTTCTTT | CASSPSQGDHFF | TRBV7-9 | - | 12 | TRBJ1-1 | TRBD1
TGTGCCAGCAGCTTAGGGACTGCGAACACCGGGGAGCTGTTTTTT | CASSLGTANTGELFF | TRBV7-6 | - | 15 | TRBJ2-2 | -
TGTGCCAGCAGGGGACAGGGAGAGGAGGTTAACTATGGCTACACCTTC | CASRGQGEEVNYGYTF | TRBV2 | - | 16 | TRBJ1-2 | TRBD1
TGTGCCAGCAGTGAAGACCCGACTTTAAGGCACAGGGGGCGAAGGTACAATGAGCAGTTCTTC | CASSEDPTLRHRGRRYNEQFF | TRBV6-1 | - | 21 | TRBJ2-1 | TRBD1
TGTGCCAGCAGCTTAGAAGGGGTCAACACTGAAGCTTTCTTT | CASSLEGVNTEAFF | TRBV11-1 | once | 14 | TRBJ1-1 | -
TGTGCCAGCAGCCCACAGGGAAGTCATCAGCCCCAGCATTTT | CASSPQGSHQPQHF | TRBV3-1/TRBV3-2 | - | 14 | TRBJ1-5 | -
TGTGCCAGCTCTCAACTGGGGAGTCAAGCTTTCTTT | CASSQLGSQAFF | TRBV28 | - | 12 | TRBJ1-1 | -
TGTGCCAGCAGCATAACAGGGGGCGATGGCTACACCTTC | CASSITGGDGYTF | TRBV7-2 | - | 13 | TRBJ1-2 | TRBD1
TGTGCCAGCAGCCCCCAAAGCGGGGGGGCCGGAGATACGCAGTATTTT | CASSPQSGGAGDTQYF | TRBV9 | - | 16 | TRBJ2-3 | TRBD2
TGTGCCAGCAGCCGCGGGCCCCTCTCTGGAAACACCATATATTTT | CASSRGPLSGNTIYF | TRBV3-1/TRBV3-2 | - | 15 | TRBJ1-3 | -
TGTGCCACCAGCAGACAGGGGTCCCAAGAGACCCAGTACTTC | CATSRQGSQETQYF | TRBV15 | - | 14 | TRBJ2-5 | -
TGTGCCAGTCACGGGACTAACAATGAGCAGTTCTTC | CASHGTNNEQFF | TRBV3-1/TRBV3-2 | - | 12 | TRBJ2-1 | TRBD2
TGTGCCATCAGTGGCCAGGGAACAGATACGCAGTATTTT | CAISGQGTDTQYF | TRBV10-3 | - | 13 | TRBJ2-3 | -
TGTGCCAGCAGCCTAGGGACAGGGTATTCCGGGGAGCTGTTTTTT | CASSLGTGYSGELFF | TRBV13 | - | 15 | TRBJ2-2 | TRBD1
TGTGCCACCAGTGATAACCAATACGGGACAGGGGCCAAGTACTATGGCTACACCTTC | CATSDNQYGTGAKYYGYTF | TRBV24-1 | - | 19 | TRBJ1-2 | TRBD1
TGTGCCAGCAGCTCCGGACTAGCGGGGGGGGTCGTGTTCTTC | CASSSGLAGGVVFF | TRBV7-8 | - | 14 | TRBJ2-1 | TRBD2
TGTGCCAGCAGTTCTACCGGGACACAGGACTACACCTTC | CASSSTGTQDYTF | TRBV12-3/TRBV12-4 | - | 13 | TRBJ1-2 | -
TGTGCCAGCAGCTTGCCGGGGAGCTCCTACGAGCAGTACTTC | CASSLPGSSYEQYF | TRBV5-6 | - | 14 | TRBJ2-7 | -
TGTGCCAGCAGTGTTGGGGCAGGGGGCTACGAGCAGTACTTC | CASSVGAGGYEQYF | TRBV2 | - | 14 | TRBJ2-7 | TRBD1
TGTGCCAGCAGTTTAGGCCATTCCTACGAGCAGTACTTC | CASSLGHSYEQYF | TRBV27 | - | 13 | TRBJ2-7 | -